Below are 27 T cell receptor beta chains sequenced from a single sample in a study of metastatic and nonmetastatic thyroid tumors. Ahead of thyroid surgery, no patient had received treatment of any kind. TCRdb used MiXCR to call clones anew from the PCR reads. The sample includes roughly 28,000 clones, 20% to 25% seen only once; the top ten take about 43%. The sample was blood. These TCRs come from a female donor with papillary thyroid cancer or a benign thyroid nodule (not recorded which). Some clones in this sample may be carry-over from other donors' samples.

This clone appeared many times. V usage is TRBV5-1 and J usage is TRBJ1-1; 8 bases are shared with TRBD1. The CDR3 totals 13 residues. Germline trimming cut 5 bases from V and 1 base from J; bases unmatched to any gene: 1. CDR1 SGHRS and CDR2 YFSETQ come from the germline V gene. CDR3 sequence reads: CASRGQGNTEAFF. CDR3 DNA sequence: TGCGCCAGCAGAGGACAGGGGAACACTGAAGCTTTCTTT.

This clone was recorded a few times. The J gene is TRBJ1-2, the V gene TRBV2; no firm D call. V lost 7 bases to trimming and J lost 3 bases, with 12 bases between them. Germline assignment: CDR1 SNHLY and CDR2 FYNNEI. This CDR3 comprises 13 residues. CDR3 protein: CASTGDTDYGYTF. The CDR3 coding sequence is TGTGCCAGCACTGGAGACACGGACTATGGCTACACCTTC.

In the case of this clone: Other DNA sequences in this sample translate to the same CDR3. V usage is TRBV5-6 and J usage is TRBJ1-5; D unclear. The V gene's germline CDR1 is SGHDT and CDR2 YYEEEE. V was pared by 0 bases and J by 2 bases, with 0 bases between. The CDR3 has 12 amino acids. CDR3 region: CASSLGNQPQHF. CDR3 bases: TGTGCCAGCAGCTTGGGCAATCAGCCCCAGCATTTT.

This clone occurred many times. The CDR3 reads CSARPGGGTDTQYF. CDR3 coding DNA: TGCAGTGCTAGACCCGGGGGGGGCACAGATACGCAGTATTTT. This chain uses TRBV20-1 with TRBJ2-3, with 8 bases identical to TRBD2. This CDR3 has 14 amino acids. Germline CDR1 reads DFQATT; CDR2 reads SNEGSKA (reference sequence). V was pared by 2 bases and J by 1 base, with 2 bases of the junction left unmatched.

This clone was seen many times. The chain employs TRBV5-5 and TRBJ2-2; D perhaps matches TRBD1 (5 bases). There are 15 residues in the CDR3. Germline CDR1 SGHKS, CDR2 YYEKEE (reference sequence). Between the trimmed V and J ends, which lost 4 bases and 1 base, there was a span of 11 bases. CDR3 sequence (DNA): TGTGCCAGCAGCGAACTCAGGGTGAACACCGGGGAGCTGTTTTTT. This translates into CASSELRVNTGELFF.

This clone was detected only a few times. CDR3 in amino acids: CASSKIPGLTGNEQFF. Written as DNA, the CDR3 is TGTGCCAGCAGCAAAATTCCGGGACTGACCGGCAATGAGCAGTTCTTC. V usage is TRBV11-1 and J usage is TRBJ2-1, with D tentatively TRBD2 (6 bases). The V end lost 5 bases, the J end lost 6 bases, and 20 bases lay between the germline ends. Per the germline V gene, CDR1 is SGHAT and CDR2 is FQDESV (reference sequence). CDR3 length: 16 amino acids. The variable domain in full, completed from reference TRBV11-1 and TRBJ2-1, reads EAEVAQSPRYKITEKSQAVAFWCDPISGHATLYWYRQILGQGPELLVQFQDESVVDDSQLPKDRFSAERLKGVDSTLKIQPAELGDSAMYLCASSKIPGLTGNEQFFGPGTRLTVL.

This clone was counted ten times or more. This may arise from a read error, as a much more abundant clone is one base away. V and J are TRBV20-1 and TRBJ1-5; 9 nucleotides agree with TRBD1. Germline lookup yields CDR1 DFQATT and CDR2 SNEGSKA (reference sequence). CDR3 length equals 14 residues. The CDR3 sequence is CSASRTGERQPRHF. The CDR3 DNA sequence: TGCAGTGCTAGCAGGACAGGGGAACGCCAGCCCCGGCATTTT.

This sequence joins TRBV24-1 and TRBJ1-1; D is unclear. Germline V gives CDR1 KGHDR, CDR2 SFDVKD. Trimming removed 7 bases at V and 2 bases at J, with 10 bases between. This CDR3 has 13 amino acids. CDR3 in amino acids: CATRTERNTEAFF. The CDR3 DNA reads as TGTGCCACCAGGACGGAAAGAAACACTGAAGCTTTCTTT.

This clone was counted between two and nine times. J is TRBJ2-7 and V is TRBV6-1, with D tentatively TRBD1 (5 bases). The V end was cut by 8 bases, the J end by 6 bases, with 17 bases between. The germline V gene has CDR1 MNHNS and CDR2 SASEGT. The CDR3 is made up of 13 amino acids. CDR3 in DNA: TGTGCCAGCGCGAACCCCTCTACAGGCGAGCAGTACTTC. Translated: CASANPSTGEQYF.

In this sample, this clone turned up many times. Written as DNA, the CDR3 is TGTGCCAGCACGGCAGGGGGCGTAGATACGCAGTATTTT. Its translation: CASTAGGVDTQYF. The chain recombines TRBV28 with TRBJ2-3; 8 positions agree with TRBD1. J lost 5 bases, V lost 7 bases, and 5 bases had no gene match. From germline, CDR1 is MDHEN and CDR2 SYDVKM. The CDR3 is made up of 13 amino acids.

The sample holds many counts of this clone. The rearrangement uses TRBV2 and TRBJ2-3, with no clear D. The ends were cut back, 6 bases at V and 4 bases at J, with 17 bases in the middle. The CDR3 length is 15 residues. Germline V gives CDR1 SNHLY, CDR2 FYNNEI. In nucleotides, the CDR3 is TGTGCCAGCAGGAACCGGGCCACAGTTGCAGATACGCAGTATTTT. Amino acid sequence: CASRNRATVADTQYF.

This chain joins TRBV20-1 and TRBJ2-3; 10 nucleotides line up with TRBD2. The V and J ends lost 5 bases and 4 bases, in that order; junction bases with no gene match: 6. The CDR3 covers 14 residues. Per germline, CDR1 DFQATT and CDR2 SNEGSKA (reference sequence). DNA for the CDR3: TGCAGTGCTTATAAAAGCGGGAGGGCAGATACGCAGTATTTT. Amino acids: CSAYKSGRADTQYF.

V and J are TRBV20-1 and TRBJ1-5, with D tentatively TRBD1 (5 bases). Germline V CDR1 and CDR2: DFQATT, SNEGSKA (reference sequence). The CDR3 is made up of 12 amino acids. Trimming took off 2 bases at V and 7 bases at J, with 9 bases between the two ends. The DNA for the CDR3 is TGCAGTGCTAGAAGGGGTTGGCAGCCCCAGCATTTT. It yields the protein CSARRGWQPQHF.

The count of this clone is one. Germline and junction disagree at one end, which may indicate a read error. The V gene is TRBV28, the J gene TRBJ1-5, with D uncertain. This CDR3 is 14 amino acids long. The germline V gene encodes CDR1 MDHEN and CDR2 SYDVKM. The CDR3 sequence is CASRIGVRNHPQQF. As DNA, the CDR3 is TGTGCCAGCAGAATCGGCGTTCGCAATCACCCCCAGCAGTTT.

This clone was recorded many times. The same CDR3 also results from other DNA sequences found in this sample. V usage is TRBV10-3 and J usage is TRBJ2-5; TRBD2 matches 9 bases. V shed 0 bases, J shed 7 bases, and the junction held 9 bases outside the gene matches. The germline gives CDR1 ENHRY, CDR2 SYGVKD. This CDR3 region has 16 residues. The CDR3 protein is CAISESKTSGRGTQYF. CDR3 nucleotides: TGTGCCATCAGTGAGTCGAAGACTAGCGGCCGGGGGACCCAGTACTTC.

This clone came up many times. The genes are TRBV9 and TRBJ2-3, with a tentative D call TRBD2 (7 bases). V lost 3 bases and J lost 3, with 14 bases in between. The CDR3 spans 15 residues. Per germline, CDR1 SGDLS and CDR2 YYNGEE. The CDR3 nucleotides read TGTGCCAGCAGCGACCGGGGGGCTGAGACAGATACGCAGTATTTT. Translated: CASSDRGAETDTQYF.

In this sample, this clone turned up many times. The chain couples TRBV20-1 to TRBJ2-7, with TRBD2 identical over 11 bases. The ends lost 1 base at V and 2 bases at J; junction bases unmatched: 7. CDR1 and CDR2 from the germline V gene are DFQATT and SNEGSKA (reference sequence). The CDR3 loop spans 16 amino acids. The chain's CDR3 is CSARGLAGGITYEQYF. The CDR3 nucleotides are TGCAGTGCTAGAGGGCTAGCGGGAGGAATCACCTACGAGCAGTACTTC.

Ten or more counts support this clone. This sequence joins TRBV5-1 and TRBJ1-2; the match to TRBD1 covers 8 bases. The CDR3 has 13 residues. The junction had 7 bases not matched to a gene; V was cut back by 4 bases and J by 8 bases. Germline V gives CDR1 SGHRS, CDR2 YFSETQ. In nucleotides, the CDR3 is TGCGCCAGCAGCACGGGACAGGAGATAGGCTACACCTTC. It translates to CASSTGQEIGYTF.

This clone was observed a few times. This chain connects TRBV30 to TRBJ1-6; tentatively, D is TRBD1 (6 bases). V was cut by 2 bases and J by 7 bases, with 9 bases left in between. The CDR3 totals 13 residues. Germline loops: CDR1 GTSNPN, CDR2 SVGIG (reference sequence). CDR3 sequence: CAWSQGQNSPLHF. The DNA for the CDR3 is TGTGCCTGGAGTCAGGGGCAGAATTCACCCCTCCACTTT.

This clone came up many times. This rearrangement joins TRBV30 to TRBJ2-7; 7 bases align to TRBD2. Germline CDR1 and CDR2: GTSNPN and SVGIG (reference sequence). Trimming removed 1 base from V and 4 bases from J; junction bases left unmatched: 4. CDR3 size: 13 residues. CDR3 DNA: TGTGCCTGGAGTGGCGATAGCGGGTACGAGCAGTACTTC. The encoded protein is CAWSGDSGYEQYF.

This clone has a count of ten or more. CDR3 in DNA: TGTGCCAGCAGTTTCTGGCAGGCTGGGGCCAACGTCCTGACTTTC. Its translation: CASSFWQAGANVLTF. The chain links TRBV12-3 or TRBV12-4 to TRBJ2-6; the D is unclear. This CDR3 comprises 15 residues. The germline V and J ends were trimmed by 3 bases and 2 bases, with 8 bases remaining between them.

About this clone: A clone one base away is much larger, so this may be a read error. The identical CDR3 is also encoded by other nucleotide sequences in the sample. The rearrangement joins TRBV29-1 to TRBJ1-1; possibly TRBD1 for D (6 bases). Germline assignment: CDR1 SQVTM and CDR2 ANQGSEA. The length of the CDR3 is 14 residues. Trimming cost V 7 bases and J 7 bases, with 22 bases left between them. In DNA form, the CDR3 reads TGCAGCGGGGGCACGACAGGTGGCGCAGGTGAAGCTTTCTTT. Translating it yields CSGGTTGGAGEAFF. The entire variable domain, with the rest obtained from reference TRBV29-1 and TRBJ1-1, is as follows: SAVISQKPSRDICQRGTSLTIQCQVDSQVTMMFWYRQQPGQSLTLIATANQGSEATYESGFVIDKFPISRPNLTFSTLTVSNMSPEDSSIYLCSGGTTGGAGEAFFGQGTRLTVV.

This clone is deemed medium-sized. This chain links TRBV27 with TRBJ2-7; possibly TRBD1 or TRBD2 for D (6 bases each). Germline V gene sequence: CDR1 MNHEY, CDR2 SMNVEV (reference sequence). V gave up 3 bases and J gave up 3 bases, with 9 bases separating them. CDR3 length equals 13 residues. CDR3 residues: CASSLKGGYEQYF. The CDR3 nucleotides read TGTGCCAGCAGTTTGAAGGGGGGCTACGAGCAGTACTTC.

The chain has TRBV11-2 and TRBJ2-3, with TRBD1 as a possible D gene (6 bases). CDR3 length equals 17 residues. Germline loops: CDR1 SGHAT, CDR2 FQNNGV. With 0 bases removed from V and 1 base from J, the gap between germline ends came to 14 bases. The CDR3 nucleotides are TGTGCCAGCAGCTTAGATGGGAACAGGGCTGGCACAGATACGCAGTATTTT. Translation gives CASSLDGNRAGTDTQYF.

This clone has more than one count but fewer than ten. The genes are TRBV4-1 and TRBJ2-5; 12 positions agree with TRBD2. This CDR3 region has 17 residues. The V gene end was trimmed by 0 bases and the J gene end by 9 bases; junction bases not matched to a gene: 11. Germline values: CDR1 MGHRA, CDR2 YSYEKL. This CDR3 is CASSQDWTSGEIKAQYF. Written as DNA, the CDR3 is TGCGCCAGCAGCCAAGATTGGACTAGCGGGGAAATTAAGGCCCAGTACTTC.

This clone came up a few times. The V gene is TRBV24-1, the J gene TRBJ2-3; D call uncertain. Between the trimmed V and J ends, which lost 3 bases and 1 base, there was a span of 7 bases. Germline CDR1 KGHDR, CDR2 SFDVKD. The CDR3 loop spans 14 amino acids. In nucleotides, the CDR3 is TGTGCCACCAGTGATCGACAAGGCACAGATACGCAGTATTTT. The encoded protein is CATSDRQGTDTQYF.

The table lists this clone with many counts. The chain is built from TRBV19 and TRBJ1-1, with 8 bases matching TRBD1. The CDR3 length is 15 residues. Germline loops: CDR1 LNHDA, CDR2 SQIVND (reference sequence). Losses at the gene ends were 3 bases for V and 5 bases for J; bases not matched to a gene: 8. CDR3 sequence (DNA): TGTGCCAGTAGTATTGGGCAGGGGGCATGGACTGAAGCTTTCTTT. As protein: CASSIGQGAWTEAFF.